This T cell receptor (beta chain) was identified in a study of control samples from healthy donors and cancer patients. Produced via immunoSEQ multiplex PCR; TCRdb's table is partial and in-frame only. The sample has 90,000 to 100,000 clones; approximately 80% are singletons. The CDR3 length is 14 residues. CDR1 is SGHTA, CDR2 FQGNSA, per germline. V dropped 4 bases and J dropped 2; count of bases not matched to a gene: 2. The sample comprised blood. V usage is TRBV7-2 and J usage is TRBJ1-5; TRBD1 agrees at 7 bases. This TCR was sampled from a woman in her 30s in good health. CDR3: CASSYGTGNQPQHF. The CDR3 DNA reads as TGTGCCAGCAGCTATGGGACAGGCAATCAGCCCCAGCATTTT. Complete variable domain (other parts from reference TRBV7-2 and TRBJ1-5): GAGVSQSPSNKVTEKGKDVELRCDPISGHTALYWYRQSLGQGLEFLIYFQGNSAPDKSGLPSDRFSAERTGGSVSTLTIQRTQQEDSAVYLCASSYGTGNQPQHFGDGTRLSIL.